The rows below give T cell receptor beta chains drawn from one sample of a study of human T cells and chemical hapten exposure. TCRdb redid the calling of the RACE reads with MiXCR, one entry per CDR3 protein. Of about 83,000 distinct CDR3 sequences listed, about 6.8% are singletons. Specimen: whole blood, collected in connection with sensitization to the hapten diphenylcyclopropenone (DPC). The source is a woman in her 30s with alopecia areata. Some clones in this sample may be carry-over from other donors' samples. Both conserved end residues are part of each CDR3. Fields, in order: CDR3 protein, CDR3 DNA, D gene, V gene, clone size, J gene. D genes are given only for firm matches. Not every row has a clone size; where given, it reads once, few, many or a size class.

CASRLGLRGYTF,TGTGCCAGCAGGCTAGGGCTGCGTGGCTACACCTTC,-,TRBV2,many,TRBJ1-2
CASSVGDGPYEQYF,TGTGCCAGCAGCGTGGGGGACGGCCCCTACGAGCAGTACTTC,-,TRBV7-3,few,TRBJ2-7
CSVTRRVEVEAFF,TGCAGCGTCACCCGCAGGGTAGAGGTTGAAGCTTTCTTT,-,TRBV29-1,few,TRBJ1-1
CSARDLGGDEQYF,TGCAGTGCTAGAGATCTAGGAGGGGACGAGCAGTACTTC,-,TRBV20-1,-,TRBJ2-7
CASSYPGFTEAFF,TGTGCCAGCAGTTATCCGGGATTCACTGAAGCTTTCTTT,-,TRBV6-5,few,TRBJ1-1
CASSGFPGQGNQPQHF,TGTGCCAGCAGCGGATTTCCGGGACAGGGCAATCAGCCCCAGCATTTT,TRBD1,TRBV6-1,many,TRBJ1-5
CASSLPGDRVYGYTF,TGTGCCAGCAGCCTCCCTGGCGACAGGGTCTATGGCTACACCTTC,TRBD1,TRBV7-2,many,TRBJ1-2
CATSRDLAGVLGTQYF,TGTGCCACCAGCAGAGATCTAGCGGGGGTCCTAGGTACGCAGTATTTT,TRBD2,TRBV15,few,TRBJ2-3
CSASCRGGDTF,TGCAGTGCTAGCTGTCGGGGGGGCGACACCTTC,-,TRBV20-1,-,TRBJ1-2
CASSMGGGGQETQYF,TGTGCCAGTAGTATGGGCGGGGGGGGCCAAGAGACCCAGTACTTC,TRBD2,TRBV19,-,TRBJ2-5
CASTWGGEGNQPQHF,TGTGCCAGTACCTGGGGGGGGGAAGGCAATCAGCCCCAGCATTTT,-,TRBV19,few,TRBJ1-5
CSVSRENTEAFF,TGCAGCGTTAGTAGGGAGAACACTGAAGCTTTCTTT,-,TRBV29-1,many,TRBJ1-1
CASTGTGFEKLFF,TGTGCCAGCACCGGGACAGGGTTTGAAAAACTGTTTTTT,TRBD1,TRBV2,-,TRBJ1-4
CASSLTGPPQHF,TGTGCCAGCAGCCTGACAGGGCCGCCCCAGCATTTT,TRBD1,TRBV7-9,-,TRBJ1-5
CASSLVGTPRTQPQHF,TGTGCCAGCAGCTTAGTCGGGACACCAAGGACTCAGCCCCAGCATTTT,-,TRBV7-9,many,TRBJ1-5
CASSILTSTDTQYF,TGTGCCAGCAGTATTTTAACTAGCACAGATACGCAGTATTTT,-,TRBV2,few,TRBJ2-3
CASKILTGLSDLHF,TGTGCCAGCAAGATTCTTACGGGACTTTCCGATCTCCACTTT,-,TRBV6-5,-,TRBJ1-6
CSAPWGETQYF,TGCAGTGCCCCCTGGGGGGAGACCCAGTACTTC,-,TRBV20-1,-,TRBJ2-5
CASSVGQGAVADTQYF,TGTGCCAGCAGCGTAGGACAGGGGGCGGTTGCAGATACGCAGTATTTT,TRBD1,TRBV9,-,TRBJ2-3
CASSSNLAGRTGLEQFF,TGTGCCAGCAGCTCAAATTTAGCGGGGCGCACCGGGCTTGAGCAGTTCTTC,TRBD2,TRBV13,once,TRBJ2-1
CSAWTGVGNGYTF,TGCAGTGCGTGGACAGGGGTCGGTAATGGCTACACCTTC,TRBD1,TRBV20-1,many,TRBJ1-2
CASSLGSLASYEQYF,TGTGCCAGCAGCTTAGGTTCCCTGGCCTCCTACGAGCAGTACTTC,-,TRBV11-2,many,TRBJ2-7
CSALNPGHGYTF,TGCAGTGCCCTAAACCCAGGGCATGGCTACACCTTC,-,TRBV20-1,-,TRBJ1-2